This T cell receptor beta chain was identified in a study of patients and donors after allogeneic stem cell transplantation (dated by TCRdb to 2020 to 2021). In its sample, this clonotype was seen a few times. Which antigen it targets is not known. It has no much larger one-base neighbor in the sample; base qualities were not kept. Receptor amplification or capture employed RT-PCR. TCRdb lists the instrument as NextSeq 550. TCRdb trimmed public reads at Q25 via fastp, called clones via MiXCR and kept in-frame beta chains. Each record represents a unique CDR3 protein, reported with the most common genes and DNA among its rows. In this sample the table shows 800,000 to 1,000,000 distinct CDR3 sequences, about a sixth of which occur a single time. The top ten clonotypes cover approximately 5.9% of the sample. V is trimmed back by 2 bases and J by 9 bases, and the junction contains 13 bases that no gene match accounts for. Reading the germline V gene gives CDR1 MNHEY and CDR2 SVGAGI. The CDR3 starts with the cysteine, ends with the phenylalanine, and has 17 residues. The read is trimmed to its CDR3 DNA, 51 bases read in frame from base 1.

This sequence originates from a human donor who was either an allogeneic HSCT recipient or a stem cell or donor lymphocyte infusion donor (not recorded which). It is not recorded whose cells these are; they may come from a transplant donor. The sample comprised blood, either unsorted or a sorted T cell fraction (not recorded which). Recombination joined TRBV6-5 with TRBJ1-6; TRBD1 matches 7 bases in the middle. The DNA sequence follows: TGTGCCAGCAGTTACATGAGGGGGCGGATTAGGGGTTCACCCCTCCACTTT. Its amino acids are CASSYMRGRIRGSPLHF.